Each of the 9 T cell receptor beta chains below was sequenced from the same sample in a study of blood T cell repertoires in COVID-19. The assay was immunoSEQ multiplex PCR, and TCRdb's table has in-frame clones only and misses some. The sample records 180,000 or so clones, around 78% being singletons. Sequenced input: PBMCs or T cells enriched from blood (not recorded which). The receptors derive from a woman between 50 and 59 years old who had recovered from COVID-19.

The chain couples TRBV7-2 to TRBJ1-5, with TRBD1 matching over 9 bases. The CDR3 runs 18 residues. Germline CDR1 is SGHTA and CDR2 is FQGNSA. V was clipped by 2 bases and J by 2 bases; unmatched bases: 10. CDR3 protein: CASSLKTGGRVGNQPQHF. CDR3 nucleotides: TGTGCCAGCAGCTTAAAGACAGGGGGGAGAGTTGGCAATCAGCCCCAGCATTTT. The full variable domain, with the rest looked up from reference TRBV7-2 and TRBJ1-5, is GAGVSQSPSNKVTEKGKDVELRCDPISGHTALYWYRQSLGQGLEFLIYFQGNSAPDKSGLPSDRFSAERTGGSVSTLTIQRTQQEDSAVYLCASSLKTGGRVGNQPQHFGDGTRLSIL.

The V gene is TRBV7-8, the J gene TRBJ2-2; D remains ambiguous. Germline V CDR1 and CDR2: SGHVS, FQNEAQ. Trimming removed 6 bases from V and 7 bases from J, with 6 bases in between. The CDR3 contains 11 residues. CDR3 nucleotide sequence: TGTGCCAGCAGTCCAGGCGGGGAGCTGTTTTTT. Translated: CASSPGGELFF. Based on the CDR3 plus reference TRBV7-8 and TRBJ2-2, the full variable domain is GAGVSQSPRYKVAKRGQDVALRCDPISGHVSLFWYQQALGQGPEFLTYFQNEAQLDKSGLPSDRFFAERPEGSVSTLKIQRTQQEDSAVYLCASSPGGELFFGEGSRLTVL.

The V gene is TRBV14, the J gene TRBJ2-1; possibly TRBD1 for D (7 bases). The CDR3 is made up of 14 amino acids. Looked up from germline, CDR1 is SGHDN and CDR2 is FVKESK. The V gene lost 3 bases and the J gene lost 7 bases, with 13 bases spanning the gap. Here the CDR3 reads CASSQEGAYNEQFF. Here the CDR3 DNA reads TGTGCCAGCAGCCAGGAGGGGGCGTATAATGAGCAGTTCTTC.

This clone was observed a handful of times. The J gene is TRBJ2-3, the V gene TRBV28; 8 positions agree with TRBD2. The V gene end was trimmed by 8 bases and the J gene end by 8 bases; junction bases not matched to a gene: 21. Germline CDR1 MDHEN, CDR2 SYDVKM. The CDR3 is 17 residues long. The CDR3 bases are TGTGCCAGCGGCCCCTATAGCGGGGTCAAAGATCCTCGTACGCAGTATTTT. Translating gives CASGPYSGVKDPRTQYF.

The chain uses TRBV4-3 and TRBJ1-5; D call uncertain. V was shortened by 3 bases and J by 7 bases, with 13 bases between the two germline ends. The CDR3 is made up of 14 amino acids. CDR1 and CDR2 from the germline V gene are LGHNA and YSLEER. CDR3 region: CASSQAGGGQPQHF. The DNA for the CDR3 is TGCGCCAGCAGCCAGGCAGGAGGAGGCCAGCCCCAGCATTTT.

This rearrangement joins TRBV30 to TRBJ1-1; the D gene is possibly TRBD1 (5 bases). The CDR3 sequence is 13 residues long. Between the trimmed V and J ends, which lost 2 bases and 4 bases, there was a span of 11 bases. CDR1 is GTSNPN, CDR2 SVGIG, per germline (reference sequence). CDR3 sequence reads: CAWSPLTVTEAFF. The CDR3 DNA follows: TGTGCCTGGAGTCCGCTGACAGTCACTGAAGCTTTCTTT.

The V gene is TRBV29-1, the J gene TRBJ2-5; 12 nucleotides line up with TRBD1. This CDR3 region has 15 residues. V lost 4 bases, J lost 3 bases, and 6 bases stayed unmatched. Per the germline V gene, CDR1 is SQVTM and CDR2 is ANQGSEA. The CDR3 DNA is TGCAGCGTTGTGTGGGACAGGGGGCTAAAAGAGACCCAGTACTTC. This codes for CSVVWDRGLKETQYF.

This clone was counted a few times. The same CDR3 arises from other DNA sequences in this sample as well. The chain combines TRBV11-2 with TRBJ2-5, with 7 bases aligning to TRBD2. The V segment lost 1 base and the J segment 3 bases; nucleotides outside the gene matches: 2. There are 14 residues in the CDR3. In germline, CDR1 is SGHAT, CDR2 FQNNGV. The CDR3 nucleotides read TGTGCCAGCAGCTTAGCTAGCGGCAAAGAGACCCAGTACTTC. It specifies CASSLASGKETQYF. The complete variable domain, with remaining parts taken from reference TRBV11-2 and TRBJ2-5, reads EAGVAQSPRYKIIEKRQSVAFWCNPISGHATLYWYQQILGQGPKLLIQFQNNGVVDDSQLPKDRFSAERLKGVDSTLKIQPAKLEDSAVYLCASSLASGKETQYFGPGTRLLVL.

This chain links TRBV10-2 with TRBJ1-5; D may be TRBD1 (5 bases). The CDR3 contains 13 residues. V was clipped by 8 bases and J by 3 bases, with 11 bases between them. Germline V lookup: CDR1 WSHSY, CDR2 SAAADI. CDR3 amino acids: CASDDSSNQPQHF. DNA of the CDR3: TGCGCCAGCGACGACAGCTCCAATCAGCCCCAGCATTTT.